This T cell receptor (beta chain) was profiled in a study of beta chain features in type 1 diabetes. As every portion of the isolated RNA was reverse transcribed, the sequencing read expressed TCRB transcripts. Here immunoSEQ multiplex PCR was the method, and the copy in TCRdb shows in-frame clones only, minus some. This sample has more than 300,000 clones, with 7% to 9% found just once. The germline V gene has CDR1 SGHTA and CDR2 FQGNSA. V was trimmed by 1 base and J by 4 bases, leaving 7 bases between them. This CDR3 is 13 amino acids long. This clonotype was obtained from a young woman in good health. The sequenced material came from central memory CD4+ T cells from blood. The J gene is TRBJ1-1, the V gene TRBV7-2; D not certain. CDR3 in DNA: TGTGCCAGCAGCTTAGTTAGAGGCACTGAAGCTTTCTTT. Encoded protein: CASSLVRGTEAFF.